This T cell receptor (beta chain) is drawn from a study of T-cell reconstitution after alpha-beta-depleted transplantation in children. This clonotype was seen ten or more times. The CDR3 length is 13 residues. Germline CDR1 and CDR2: DFQATT and SNEGSKA (reference sequence). With 2 bases removed from V and 5 bases from J, the gap between germline ends came to 12 bases. Unique molecular identifiers tagged the TCRbeta library. TCRdb reprocessed the PCR reads via MiXCR and lists one record per CDR3 protein. Among around 360,000 distinct CDR3 sequences listed, 10% were seen once. The V gene is TRBV20-1, the J gene TRBJ2-5, with D possibly being TRBD2 (5 bases). This sequence originates from a human donor who donated a stem cell graft to a child with acute lymphoblastic leukemia. The source material was PBMCs from the stem cell graft donor, sampled from the stem cell graft. The CDR3 sequence is CSARLTGRETQYF. As DNA, the CDR3 is TGCAGTGCTAGACTAACGGGAAGGGAGACCCAGTACTTC.